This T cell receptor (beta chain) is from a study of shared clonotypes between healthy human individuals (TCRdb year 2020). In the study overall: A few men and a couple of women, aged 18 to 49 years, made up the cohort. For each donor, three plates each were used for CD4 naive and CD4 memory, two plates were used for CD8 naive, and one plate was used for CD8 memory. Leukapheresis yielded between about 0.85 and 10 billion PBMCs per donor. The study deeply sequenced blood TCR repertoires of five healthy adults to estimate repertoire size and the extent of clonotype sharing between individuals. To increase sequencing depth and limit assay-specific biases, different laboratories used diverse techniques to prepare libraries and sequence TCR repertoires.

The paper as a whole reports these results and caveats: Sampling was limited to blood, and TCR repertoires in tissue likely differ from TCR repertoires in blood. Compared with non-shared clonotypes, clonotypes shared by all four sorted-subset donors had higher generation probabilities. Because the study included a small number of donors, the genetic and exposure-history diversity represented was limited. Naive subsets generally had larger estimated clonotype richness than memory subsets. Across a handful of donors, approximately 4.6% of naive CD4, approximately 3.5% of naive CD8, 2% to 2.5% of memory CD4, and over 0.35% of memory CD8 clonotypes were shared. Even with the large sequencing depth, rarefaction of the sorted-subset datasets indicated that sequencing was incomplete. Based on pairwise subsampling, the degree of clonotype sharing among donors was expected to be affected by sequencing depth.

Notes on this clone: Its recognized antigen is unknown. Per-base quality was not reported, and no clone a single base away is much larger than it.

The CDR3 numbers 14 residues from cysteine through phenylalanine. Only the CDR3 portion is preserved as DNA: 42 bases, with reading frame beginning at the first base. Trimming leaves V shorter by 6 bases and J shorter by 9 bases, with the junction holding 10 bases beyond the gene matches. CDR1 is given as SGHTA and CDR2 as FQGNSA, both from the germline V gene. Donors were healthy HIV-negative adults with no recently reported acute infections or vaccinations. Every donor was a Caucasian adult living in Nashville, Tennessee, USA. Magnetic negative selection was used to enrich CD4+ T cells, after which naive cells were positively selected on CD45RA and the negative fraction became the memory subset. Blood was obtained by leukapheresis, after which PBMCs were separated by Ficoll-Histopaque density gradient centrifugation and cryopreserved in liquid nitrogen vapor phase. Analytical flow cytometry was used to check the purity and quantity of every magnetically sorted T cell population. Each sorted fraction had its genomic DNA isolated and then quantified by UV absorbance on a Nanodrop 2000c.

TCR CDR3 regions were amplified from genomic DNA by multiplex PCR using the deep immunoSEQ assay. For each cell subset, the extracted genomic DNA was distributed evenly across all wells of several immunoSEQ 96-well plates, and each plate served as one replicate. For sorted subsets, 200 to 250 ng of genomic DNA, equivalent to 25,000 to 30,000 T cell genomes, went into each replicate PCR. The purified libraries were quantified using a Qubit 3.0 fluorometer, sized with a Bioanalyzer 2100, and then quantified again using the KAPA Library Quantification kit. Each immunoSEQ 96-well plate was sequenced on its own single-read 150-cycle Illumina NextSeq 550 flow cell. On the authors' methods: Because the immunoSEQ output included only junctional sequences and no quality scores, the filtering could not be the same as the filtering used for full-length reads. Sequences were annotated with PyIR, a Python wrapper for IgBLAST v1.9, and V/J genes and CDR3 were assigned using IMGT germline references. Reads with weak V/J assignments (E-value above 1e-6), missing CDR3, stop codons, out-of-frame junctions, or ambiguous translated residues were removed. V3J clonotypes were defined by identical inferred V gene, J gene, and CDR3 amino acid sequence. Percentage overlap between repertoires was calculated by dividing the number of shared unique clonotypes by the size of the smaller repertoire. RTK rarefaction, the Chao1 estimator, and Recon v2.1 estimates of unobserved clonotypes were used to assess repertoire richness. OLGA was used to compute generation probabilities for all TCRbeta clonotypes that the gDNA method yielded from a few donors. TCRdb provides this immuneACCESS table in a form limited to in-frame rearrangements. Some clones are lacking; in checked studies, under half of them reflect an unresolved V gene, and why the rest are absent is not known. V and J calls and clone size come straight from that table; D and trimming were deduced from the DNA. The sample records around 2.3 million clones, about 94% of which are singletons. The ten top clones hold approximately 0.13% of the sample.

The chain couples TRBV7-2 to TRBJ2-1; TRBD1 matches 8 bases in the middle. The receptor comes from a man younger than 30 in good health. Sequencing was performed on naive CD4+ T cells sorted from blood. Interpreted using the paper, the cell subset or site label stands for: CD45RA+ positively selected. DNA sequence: TGTGCCAGCAGTTACGACAGGGGCCGGGGTGAGCAGTTCTTC. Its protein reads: CASSYDRGRGEQFF.